This note documents a single TCR beta chain sequence. No antigen is known for it. Naive CD45RA+ and memory CD45RA-negative subsets were split from CD4+ cells. These data belong to a study of shared clonotypes between healthy human individuals. Clones were sequenced by immunoSEQ multiplex PCR, and TCRdb holds only the in-frame ones, with some missing. Of some 1,600,000 clones listed, 98% are singletons. The study, taken as a whole, reports: A limitation of the genetic and exposure-history diversity represented arose from few donors.

This CDR3 has 13 residues. CDR1 MNHEY and CDR2 SMNVEV come from the germline V gene (reference sequence). Trimming removed 11 bases at V and 2 bases at J, with 15 bases between. The TCR comes from a man under 40 in good health. The chain combines TRBV27 with TRBJ1-1; weak D call: TRBD1 (5 bases). The specimen sequenced was naive CD4+ T cells sorted from blood. The subset denotes: CD45RA+ positively selected. CDR3: CARPGGCNTEAFF. The CDR3 DNA follows: TGTGCCCGCCCGGGGGGTTGCAACACTGAAGCTTTCTTT.